Given below is one T cell receptor (beta chain) in context. Antigen: not known. The data originate from a study of cytomegalovirus exposure and HLA in healthy donors. Points from the study as a whole: More clonal expansion characterized HLA-associated TCR beta chains than equally common others in a later analysis. Fewer N-insertions than the approximately 610-donor mean were reportedly shown by an Asian-associated ancestry cluster in a later analysis.

Sampled while nominally healthy, donors likely had unrecorded immune exposures. In the PCR, 60 Vbeta and 13 Jbeta primers were used. Assay used: immunoSEQ multiplex PCR; TCRdb lists only in-frame clones, some missing. The profile shows about 140,000 clones, around 79% of them singletons. This CDR3 has 16 amino acids. The germline CDR1 and CDR2 sequences are SGDLS and YYNGEE. The V and J ends lost 0 bases and 5 bases, in that order; junction bases with no gene match: 10. The rearrangement joins TRBV9 to TRBJ1-2; the match to TRBD1 covers 7 bases. This sequence originates from a male donor in good health and CMV-seronegative. Material: PBMCs. The CDR3 sequence is CASSVASFQGVYGYTF. CDR3 DNA: TGTGCCAGCAGCGTAGCCTCCTTCCAGGGGGTATATGGCTACACCTTC.